The present entry profiles one TCR beta chain with its context. This entry belongs to a study of blood T cell repertoires in COVID-19. Study overall: Samples taken during acute and convalescent COVID-19 were collected in the United States, Italy and Spain. T cells, B-cell-depleted T cells, or PBMCs supplied cDNA or gDNA.

The V gene end was trimmed by 5 bases and the J gene end by 1 base; junction bases not matched to a gene: 3. Germline assignment: CDR1 SQVTM and CDR2 ANQGSEA. This CDR3 is built from 14 residues. Original processing notes: It was from reference gene primer amplification that nucleated cell counts were estimated. This table comes from immunoSEQ multiplex PCR, and its TCRdb copy is limited to in-frame clones, with some not included. That table gives V, J and clone size, and the DNA gave D and trimming. The profile shows around 190,000 clones, around 80% of them singletons. Across under 25 US areas, participants ranged in age from about 18 to 90 years.

This sequence joins TRBV29-1 and TRBJ1-5, with TRBD1 matching over 9 bases. Sequenced material: PBMCs or T cells enriched from blood (not recorded which). This clonotype originated in a woman between 45 and 65 years old with acute COVID-19. CDR3 coding DNA: TGCAGCGTTAGACAGGGGGGCAGCAATCAGCCCCAGCATTTT. This gives the protein CSVRQGGSNQPQHF.